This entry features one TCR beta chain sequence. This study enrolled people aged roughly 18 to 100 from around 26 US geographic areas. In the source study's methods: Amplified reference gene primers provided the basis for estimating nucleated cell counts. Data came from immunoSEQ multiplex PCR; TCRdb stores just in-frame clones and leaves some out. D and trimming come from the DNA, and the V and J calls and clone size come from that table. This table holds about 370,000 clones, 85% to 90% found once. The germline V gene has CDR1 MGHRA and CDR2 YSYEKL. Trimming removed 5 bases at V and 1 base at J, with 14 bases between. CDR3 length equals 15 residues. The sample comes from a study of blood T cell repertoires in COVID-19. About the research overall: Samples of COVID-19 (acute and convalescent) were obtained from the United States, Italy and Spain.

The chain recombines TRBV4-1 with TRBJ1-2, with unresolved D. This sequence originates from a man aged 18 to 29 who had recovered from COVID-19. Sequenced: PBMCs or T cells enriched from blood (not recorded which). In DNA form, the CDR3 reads TGCGCCAGCAGCGACCGGGAGAGCCTTAACTATGGCTACACCTTC. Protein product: CASSDRESLNYGYTF.